This paragraph covers one TCR beta chain sequence. The V end was cut by 2 bases, the J end by 12 bases, with 11 bases between. CDR3 length: 12 residues. The data were taken from a study of T-cell memory formation after mild COVID-19. TCRdb passed the 5' RACE reads through MiXCR, listing each CDR3 protein once. This table holds about 400,000 distinct CDR3 sequences, 23% found once. Specimen: PBMCs or a T cell subset sorted from them (not recorded which). The chain joins TRBV12-3 or TRBV12-4 to TRBJ2-1; D is possibly TRBD2 (6 bases). This receptor was identified in an adult woman who had mild COVID-19 (a few samples of this study predate the infection). Cell type and time point are not known. Written as DNA, the CDR3 is TGTGCCAGCAGTTTAATCGGGGGTCGGCAGTTCTTC. Its translation is CASSLIGGRQFF.